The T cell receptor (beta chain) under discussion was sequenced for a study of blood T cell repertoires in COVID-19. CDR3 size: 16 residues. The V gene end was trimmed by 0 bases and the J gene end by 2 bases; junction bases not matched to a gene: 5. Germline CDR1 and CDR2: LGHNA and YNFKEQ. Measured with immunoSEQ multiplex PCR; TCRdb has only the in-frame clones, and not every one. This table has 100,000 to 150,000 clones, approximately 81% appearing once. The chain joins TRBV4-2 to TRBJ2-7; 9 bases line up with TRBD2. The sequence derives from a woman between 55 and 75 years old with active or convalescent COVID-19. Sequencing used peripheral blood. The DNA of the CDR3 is TGTGCCAGCAGCCAAGATGCTAGCGGGGTCGCCTACGAGCAGTACTTC. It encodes CASSQDASGVAYEQYF.